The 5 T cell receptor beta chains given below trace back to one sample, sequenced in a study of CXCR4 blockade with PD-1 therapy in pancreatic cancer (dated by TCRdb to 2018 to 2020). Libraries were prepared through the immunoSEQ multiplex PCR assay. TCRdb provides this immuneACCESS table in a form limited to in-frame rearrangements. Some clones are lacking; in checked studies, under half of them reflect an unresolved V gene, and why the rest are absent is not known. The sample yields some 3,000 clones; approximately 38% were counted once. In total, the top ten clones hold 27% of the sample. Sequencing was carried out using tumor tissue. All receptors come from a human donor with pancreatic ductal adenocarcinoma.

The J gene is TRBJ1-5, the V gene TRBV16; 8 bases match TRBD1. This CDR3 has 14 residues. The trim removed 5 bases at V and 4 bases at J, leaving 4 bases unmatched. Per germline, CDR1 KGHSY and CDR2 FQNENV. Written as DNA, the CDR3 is TGTGCCAGCAGCTCGGACAGGGATAATCAGCCCCAGCATTTT. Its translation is CASSSDRDNQPQHF.

Written as DNA, the CDR3 is TGTGCCATCAGCCAGAAATACTACGAGCAGTACTTC. Residues: CAISQKYYEQYF. The V and J genes are TRBV6-8 and TRBJ2-7; D unresolved. Germline V gene lookup returns CDR1 MNHGY and CDR2 SAAAGT. V lost 10 bases to trimming and J lost 3 bases, with 13 bases between them. The CDR3 is made up of 12 amino acids.

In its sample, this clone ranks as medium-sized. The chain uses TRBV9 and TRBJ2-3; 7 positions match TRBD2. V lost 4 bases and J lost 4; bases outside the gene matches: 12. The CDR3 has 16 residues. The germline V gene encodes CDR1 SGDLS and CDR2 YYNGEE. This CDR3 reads CASSQKEGRDADTQYF. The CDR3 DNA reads TGTGCCAGCAGCCAAAAAGAGGGGAGGGATGCAGATACGCAGTATTTT.

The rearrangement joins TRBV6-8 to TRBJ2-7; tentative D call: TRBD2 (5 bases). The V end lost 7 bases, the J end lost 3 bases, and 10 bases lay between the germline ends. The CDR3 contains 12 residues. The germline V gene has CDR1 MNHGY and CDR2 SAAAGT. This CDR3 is CASNRDNYEQYF. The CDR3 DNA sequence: TGTGCCAGCAACCGGGATAACTACGAGCAGTACTTC.

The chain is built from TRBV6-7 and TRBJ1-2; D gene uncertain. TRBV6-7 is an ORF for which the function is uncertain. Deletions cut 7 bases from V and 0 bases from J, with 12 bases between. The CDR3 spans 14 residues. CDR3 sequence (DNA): TGTGCCAGCAACCTGCTATGGCCTAACTATGGCTACACCTTC. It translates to CASNLLWPNYGYTF.